Following are 32 T cell receptor beta chains from one sample sequenced in a study of T cell responses to AZD1222 COVID-19 vaccine (dated by TCRdb to about 2021). Reading the label with the study, this specimen's time point is: about 28 days (+/-7) after the second vaccine dose. Preparation of the library involved the immunoSEQ multiplex PCR assay. TCRdb provides this immuneACCESS table in a form limited to in-frame rearrangements. Some clones are lacking; in checked studies, under half of them reflect an unresolved V gene, and why the rest are absent is not known. In all, the sample holds approximately 140,000 clones, and just under 95% of those were seen once. Roughly 1% of the sample belongs to the ten largest clones. This specimen was peripheral blood, taken 28 days after the second AZD1222 dose. These receptors were obtained from an adult who received the AZD1222 COVID-19 vaccine.

The chain employs TRBV12-5 and TRBJ2-5; D might be TRBD1 (6 bases). Trimming removed 4 bases from V and 5 bases from J, with 11 bases in between. CDR1 LGHNT and CDR2 FRNRAP come from the germline V gene. The CDR3 is 13 residues long. The CDR3 loop reads CASGSDRLETQYF. The CDR3 bases are TGTGCTAGTGGTTCCGACAGGTTGGAGACCCAGTACTTC.

This rearrangement joins TRBV11-2 to TRBJ2-4, with TRBD2 matching over 7 bases. The CDR3 length is 14 residues. Germline assignment: CDR1 SGHAT and CDR2 FQNNGV. The V gene end was trimmed by 0 bases and the J gene end by 7 bases; junction bases not matched to a gene: 3. DNA for the CDR3: TGTGCCAGCAGCTTAGACAGAGCGGGGAACATTCAGTACTTC. Translating gives CASSLDRAGNIQYF.

The chain carries TRBV11-1 and TRBJ1-3, with TRBD1 as a possible D gene (5 bases). The germline V gene has CDR1 SGHAT and CDR2 FQDESV (reference sequence). Trimming took off 5 bases at V and 3 bases at J, with 11 bases between the two ends. The CDR3 spans 14 residues. The CDR3 DNA reads TGTGCCAGCAGCGGAGACAGCCTTGGAAACACCATATATTTT. Translated, it gives CASSGDSLGNTIYF.

This clone is a singleton in its sample. V usage is TRBV5-1 and J usage is TRBJ2-2; TRBD2 aligns across 7 bases. The germline V gene encodes CDR1 SGHRS and CDR2 YFSETQ. The CDR3 spans 16 residues. Germline trimming cut 7 bases from V and 4 bases from J; bases unmatched to any gene: 13. This CDR3 reads CASCHGGVESTGELFF. For the CDR3, the DNA is TGCGCCAGCTGCCATGGGGGGGTTGAGAGCACCGGGGAGCTGTTTTTT.

This clone has just one count. The V gene is TRBV5-6, the J gene TRBJ1-1, with D possibly being TRBD1 (6 bases). V dropped 5 bases and J dropped 0 bases, with 14 bases sitting between them. This CDR3 contains 15 residues. The V gene's germline CDR1 is SGHDT and CDR2 YYEEEE. This CDR3 reads CASRYRTVLNTEAFF. The CDR3 DNA is TGTGCCAGCAGATATCGGACAGTTTTGAACACTGAAGCTTTCTTT.

Only one count was recorded for this clone. The chain carries TRBV29-1 and TRBJ2-1; 7 bases map to TRBD1. The CDR3 covers 12 residues. J lost 8 bases, V lost 2 bases, and 3 bases had no gene match. Germline CDR1 is SQVTM and CDR2 is ANQGSEA. The CDR3 DNA is TGCAGCGTTGAACCTACAGGGGATGAGCAGTTCTTC. This gives the protein CSVEPTGDEQFF.

The chain has TRBV7-2 and TRBJ1-3, with D perhaps TRBD1 (6 bases). The V and J ends lost 3 bases and 0 bases respectively, with 12 bases between them. This CDR3 is built from 16 residues. CDR1 is SGHTA and CDR2 is FQGNSA in the germline V gene. This CDR3 is CASSFTGTSSGNTIYF. CDR3 coding DNA: TGTGCCAGCAGCTTTACTGGGACAAGCTCTGGAAACACCATATATTTT.

V and J are TRBV6-5 and TRBJ1-2; D might be TRBD1 (5 bases). This CDR3 contains 14 residues. The germline CDR1 and CDR2 sequences are MNHEY and SVGAGI. Trimming took off 6 bases at V and 8 bases at J, with 19 bases between the two ends. The CDR3 is CASSRPQGREGYTF. CDR3 nucleotide sequence: TGTGCCAGCAGCCGCCCCCAGGGAAGAGAAGGCTACACCTTC.

The V call is TRBV6-6, the J call TRBJ1-4; D is unclear. V lost 2 bases and J lost 4, with 8 bases in between. The CDR3 has 14 residues. Germline V lookup: CDR1 MNHNY, CDR2 SVGAGI (reference sequence). The CDR3 DNA reads as TGTGCCAGCAGTTACCGGGGTAATAATGAAAAACTGTTTTTT. This codes for CASSYRGNNEKLFF.

The chain links TRBV29-1 to TRBJ2-1; TRBD2 aligns across 7 bases. The CDR3 length is 15 residues. Germline-derived CDR1 and CDR2 are SQVTM and ANQGSEA. The junction had 8 bases not matched to a gene; V was cut back by 6 bases and J by 0 bases. CDR3: CSVATSVSSYNEQFF. The DNA for the CDR3 is TGCAGCGTGGCTACTAGCGTGAGCTCCTACAATGAGCAGTTCTTC.

The chain has TRBV2 and TRBJ2-1, with D possibly being TRBD2 (5 bases). The CDR3 totals 14 residues. The germline V gene encodes CDR1 SNHLY and CDR2 FYNNEI. The V end lost 6 bases, the J end lost 4 bases, and 13 bases lay between the germline ends. CDR3 amino acids: CASSMTTPYNEQFF. DNA of the CDR3: TGTGCCAGCAGCATGACTACCCCATACAATGAGCAGTTCTTC.

The chain recombines TRBV27 with TRBJ1-4, with unresolved D. CDR1 and CDR2 from the germline V gene are MNHEY and SMNVEV (reference sequence). The CDR3 extends over 14 amino acids. The V end was cut by 4 bases, the J end by 3 bases, with 9 bases between. In DNA form, the CDR3 reads TGTGCCAGCAGTTGGCGCGGGGCTAATGAAAAACTGTTTTTT. It is translated as CASSWRGANEKLFF.

The V call is TRBV7-2, the J call TRBJ2-7; D is ambiguous. The CDR3 covers 13 residues. Deletions cut 2 bases from V and 2 bases from J, with 7 bases between. CDR1 is SGHTA, CDR2 FQGNSA, per germline. The CDR3 bases are TGTGCCAGCAGCTTACAAGTAACCTACGAGCAGTACTTC. Translating gives CASSLQVTYEQYF.

As for this clone: This sample also contains other DNA sequences that code for the same CDR3. This chain uses TRBV7-2 with TRBJ1-1; 7 bases fit TRBD1. Germline lookup yields CDR1 SGHTA and CDR2 FQGNSA. The CDR3 has 14 amino acids. The J segment lost 0 bases and the V segment lost 5 bases, leaving 3 bases of the junction unmatched. Here the CDR3 reads CASSPGTVNTEAFF. DNA of the CDR3: TGTGCCAGCAGCCCCGGGACAGTGAACACTGAAGCTTTCTTT.

This clone was seen a single time. This sequence joins TRBV4-2 and TRBJ1-5; tentative D call: TRBD1 (5 bases). Germline CDR1 and CDR2: LGHNA and YNFKEQ. Trimming cost V 0 bases and J 5 bases, with 8 bases left between them. This CDR3 contains 14 residues. The CDR3 DNA reads TGTGCCAGCAGCCAAGATCGGGGGGATCAGCCCCAGCATTTT. This gives the protein CASSQDRGDQPQHF.

The chain links TRBV11-2 to TRBJ2-1, with D possibly being TRBD2 (7 bases). Germline-derived CDR1 and CDR2 are SGHAT and FQNNGV. The V gene lost 1 base and the J gene lost 6 bases, with 16 bases spanning the gap. The CDR3 spans 16 residues. As DNA, the CDR3 is TGTGCCAGCAGCTTAGTAGGGGGACTATTCGCCAATGAGCAGTTCTTC. Translating it yields CASSLVGGLFANEQFF.

The J gene is TRBJ1-5, the V gene TRBV28, with D unresolved. Per germline, CDR1 MDHEN and CDR2 SYDVKM. The CDR3 covers 12 residues. V lost 8 bases and J lost 7, with 12 bases in between. The CDR3 region is CASEAAGQPQHF. The CDR3 DNA is TGTGCCAGCGAGGCGGCGGGACAGCCCCAGCATTTT.

The V gene is TRBV6-1, the J gene TRBJ2-7; D call uncertain. The V end was cut by 1 base, the J end by 3 bases, with 4 bases between. Germline V lookup: CDR1 MNHNS, CDR2 SASEGT. The CDR3 sequence is 12 residues long. CDR3 in DNA: TGTGCCAGCAGTGAAGTCAGCTACGAGCAGTACTTC. Translated, it gives CASSEVSYEQYF.

This chain uses TRBV5-8 with TRBJ1-1, with unresolved D. Germline V gene data show CDR1 as SGHTS and CDR2 as YDEGEE. The CDR3 is 15 residues long. V was trimmed by 1 base and J by 1 base, leaving 11 bases between them. The CDR3 bases are TGTGCCAGCAGCTTGTTGCCGGGAAGGAACACTGAAGCTTTCTTT. This translates into CASSLLPGRNTEAFF.

This chain links TRBV18 with TRBJ2-1; tentatively, D is TRBD2 (5 bases). Germline V gene lookup returns CDR1 KGHSH and CDR2 LQKENI. The CDR3 covers 16 residues. V lost 3 bases to trimming and J lost 0 bases, with 12 bases between them. Here the CDR3 DNA reads TGTGCCAGCTCACCCTTTAGCGCGAGCTCCTACAATGAGCAGTTCTTC. It codes for CASSPFSASSYNEQFF.

The V gene is TRBV9, the J gene TRBJ1-1, with 7 positions matching TRBD1. The V and J ends lost 3 bases and 3 bases, in that order; junction bases with no gene match: 5. There are 14 residues in the CDR3. Germline assignment: CDR1 SGDLS and CDR2 YYNGEE. The CDR3 spells CASSERDSYTEAFF. The CDR3 DNA reads TGTGCCAGCAGCGAGCGGGACAGTTACACTGAAGCTTTCTTT.

The V and J genes are TRBV18 and TRBJ2-7; possibly TRBD2 for D (6 bases). Trimming left V 4 bases short and J 7 bases short, with 14 bases between. CDR1 KGHSH and CDR2 LQKENI come from the germline V gene. The CDR3 consists of 13 residues. The chain's CDR3 is CASSQPGGTEQYF. In DNA form, the CDR3 reads TGTGCCAGCTCACAGCCCGGGGGAACAGAGCAGTACTTC.

The chain uses TRBV28 and TRBJ2-4, with D hard to call. Trimming left V 3 bases short and J 1 base short, with 13 bases between. Germline V gene sequence: CDR1 MDHEN, CDR2 SYDVKM. The CDR3 consists of 16 residues. CDR3 region: CASSFWADRAKNIQYF. The CDR3, as DNA: TGTGCCAGCAGTTTCTGGGCTGACCGGGCCAAAAACATTCAGTACTTC.

The rearrangement uses TRBV15 and TRBJ1-1, with D perhaps matching TRBD1 (6 bases). Trimming took off 8 bases at V and 1 base at J, with 11 bases between the two ends. CDR1 is LNHNV and CDR2 is YYDKDF in the germline V gene (reference sequence). This CDR3 has 13 residues. CDR3 protein: CATAGQTNTEAFF. The CDR3 DNA follows: TGTGCCACCGCGGGACAAACGAACACTGAAGCTTTCTTT. The whole variable domain, remainder taken from reference TRBV15 and TRBJ1-1, is DAMVIQNPRYQVTQFGKPVTLSCSQTLNHNVMYWYQQKSSQAPKLLFHYYDKDFNNEADTPDNFQSRRPNTSFCFLDIRSPGLGDTAMYLCATAGQTNTEAFFGQGTRLTVV.

CDR3 sequence reads: CATSLLAGGYNEQFF. For the CDR3, the DNA is TGTGCCACCAGCCTACTAGCGGGAGGATACAATGAGCAGTTCTTC. The rearrangement joins TRBV15 to TRBJ2-1, with TRBD2 matching 12 bases. CDR3 length: 15 residues. Trimming removed 5 bases from V and 4 bases from J; junction bases left unmatched: 3. Germline values: CDR1 LNHNV, CDR2 YYDKDF (reference sequence).

This sequence joins TRBV5-8 and TRBJ2-7, with 9 bases lining up with TRBD1. J was trimmed by 3 bases and V by 3 bases; bases with no gene match: 4. In germline, CDR1 is SGHTS, CDR2 YDEGEE. This CDR3 is built from 14 residues. This CDR3 is CASSSPGQGYEQYF. The CDR3 nucleotides read TGTGCCAGCAGCTCCCCGGGACAGGGCTACGAGCAGTACTTC.

This chain uses TRBV4-3 with TRBJ2-7, with 9 positions matching TRBD1. Per germline, CDR1 LGHNA and CDR2 YSLEER. This CDR3 contains 16 residues. The junction had 8 bases not matched to a gene; V was cut back by 2 bases and J by 3 bases. The CDR3 coding sequence is TGCGCCAGCAGCCAATACTCCGGGACAGGGCTCTACGAGCAGTACTTC. Residues: CASSQYSGTGLYEQYF.

The chain links TRBV20-1 to TRBJ2-7; 8 positions match TRBD2. Germline CDR1 and CDR2: DFQATT and SNEGSKA (reference sequence). The CDR3 consists of 15 residues. V trimming: 3 bases; J trimming: 3 bases; junction bases outside the gene matches: 10. CDR3 nucleotide sequence: TGCAGTGCTAGTTCGCCAGCGGGAGACCTCTACGAGCAGTACTTC. Translated: CSASSPAGDLYEQYF.

Note on this clone: Distinct nucleotide sequences in the sample also encode this CDR3. The chain recombines TRBV27 with TRBJ1-5; D is perhaps TRBD1 (5 bases). Per the germline V gene, CDR1 is MNHEY and CDR2 is SMNVEV (reference sequence). The CDR3 runs to 13 residues. V was shortened by 1 base and J by 7 bases, with 8 bases between the two germline ends. The CDR3 spells CASSLFRGQPQHF. The CDR3 nucleotides are TGTGCCAGCAGTTTATTTCGGGGCCAGCCCCAGCATTTT.

The rearrangement uses TRBV5-5 and TRBJ1-3; a possible D gene is TRBD1 (6 bases). Germline CDR1 reads SGHKS; CDR2 reads YYEKEE (reference sequence). The V end lost 0 bases, the J end lost 0 bases, and 13 bases lay between the germline ends. This CDR3 has 17 residues. CDR3 nucleotides: TGTGCCAGCAGCTTGGTAGGGACACCAAACTCTGGAAACACCATATATTTT. Translating it yields CASSLVGTPNSGNTIYF.

This clone has only one observation. The chain joins TRBV18 to TRBJ1-5; a weak D match, TRBD1 (6 bases). The CDR3 runs 13 residues. CDR1 is KGHSH and CDR2 is LQKENI in the germline V gene. Trimming left V 3 bases short and J 4 bases short, with 7 bases between. CDR3 sequence: CASSPDRNQPQHF. The DNA for the CDR3 is TGTGCCAGCTCACCGGACAGAAATCAGCCCCAGCATTTT.

V is TRBV2 and J is TRBJ2-3; D might be TRBD1 (5 bases). V was shortened by 3 bases and J by 0 bases, with 10 bases between the two germline ends. The CDR3 loop spans 15 amino acids. Germline loops: CDR1 SNHLY, CDR2 FYNNEI. CDR3 in amino acids: CASSEPGYSTDTQYF. CDR3 in DNA: TGTGCCAGCAGTGAGCCAGGGTATAGCACAGATACGCAGTATTTT.